The present T cell receptor (beta chain) was sequenced within a study of shared clonotypes between healthy human individuals. Study-level background: There were three CD4 naive, three CD4 memory, two CD8 naive and one CD8 memory plates per donor. Regarding the study as a whole: A few donors held roughly 5% of naive CD4 clonotypes in common. The study found lower generation probabilities in non-shared clonotypes than in those shared by all four donors.

Per sorted-subset replicate PCR, input was roughly 200 ng DNA, representing 30,000 or so T cell genomes. Produced via immunoSEQ multiplex PCR; TCRdb's table is partial and in-frame only. The data show 300,000 to 400,000 clones, more than 60% seen once. This clone was counted only a few times. Its matching antigen is unknown. The CDR3 is made up of 14 amino acids. V shed 4 bases and J 4 bases; nucleotides not matched to a gene: 4. Germline CDR1 and CDR2: SGDLS and YYNGEE. Source material: memory CD4+ T cells sorted from blood. The subset is: CD45RA-negative fraction. The receptor's source is a man aged 25 to 40 in good health. The chain is built from TRBV9 and TRBJ1-3; TRBD1 matches at 8 bases. Here the CDR3 DNA reads TGTGCCAGCAGCTTTAGGACAGGGGGAAACACCATATATTTT. Amino acids: CASSFRTGGNTIYF.